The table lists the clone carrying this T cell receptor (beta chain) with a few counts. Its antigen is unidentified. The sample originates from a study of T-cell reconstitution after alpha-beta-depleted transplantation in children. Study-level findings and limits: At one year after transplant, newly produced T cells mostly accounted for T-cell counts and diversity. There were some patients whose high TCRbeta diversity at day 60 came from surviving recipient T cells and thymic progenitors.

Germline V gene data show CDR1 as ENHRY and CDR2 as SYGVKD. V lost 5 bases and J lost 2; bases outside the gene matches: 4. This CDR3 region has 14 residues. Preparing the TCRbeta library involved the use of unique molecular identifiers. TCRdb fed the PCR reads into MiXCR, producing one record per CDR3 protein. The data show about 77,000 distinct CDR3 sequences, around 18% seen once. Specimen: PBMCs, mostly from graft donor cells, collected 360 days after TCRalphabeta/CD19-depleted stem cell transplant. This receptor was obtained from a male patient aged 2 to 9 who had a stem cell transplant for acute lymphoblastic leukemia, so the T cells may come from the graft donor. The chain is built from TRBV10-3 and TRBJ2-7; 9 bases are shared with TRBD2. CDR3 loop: CAISRAGGPYEQYF. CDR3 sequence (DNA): TGTGCCATCAGTAGGGCGGGAGGGCCCTACGAGCAGTACTTC.